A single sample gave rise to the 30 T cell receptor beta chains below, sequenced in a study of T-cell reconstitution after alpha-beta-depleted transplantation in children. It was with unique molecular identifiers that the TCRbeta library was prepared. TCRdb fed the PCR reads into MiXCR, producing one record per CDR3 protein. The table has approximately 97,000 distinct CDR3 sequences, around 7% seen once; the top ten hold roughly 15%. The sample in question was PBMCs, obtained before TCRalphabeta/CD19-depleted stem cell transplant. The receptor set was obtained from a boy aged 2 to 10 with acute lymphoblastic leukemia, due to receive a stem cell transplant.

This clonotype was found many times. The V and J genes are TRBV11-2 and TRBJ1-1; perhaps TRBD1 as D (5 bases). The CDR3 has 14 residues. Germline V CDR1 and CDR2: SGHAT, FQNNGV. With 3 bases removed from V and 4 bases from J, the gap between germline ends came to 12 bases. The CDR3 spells CASSFGGRGTEAFF. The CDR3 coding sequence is TGTGCCAGCAGCTTCGGGGGAAGGGGCACTGAAGCTTTCTTT.

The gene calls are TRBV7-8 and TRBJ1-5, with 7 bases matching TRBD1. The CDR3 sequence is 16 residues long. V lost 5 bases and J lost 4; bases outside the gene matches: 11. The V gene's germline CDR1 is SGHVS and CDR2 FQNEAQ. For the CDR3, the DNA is TGTGCCAGCAGCCCTCGGTGGACAGGTTATAATCAGCCCCAGCATTTT. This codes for CASSPRWTGYNQPQHF.

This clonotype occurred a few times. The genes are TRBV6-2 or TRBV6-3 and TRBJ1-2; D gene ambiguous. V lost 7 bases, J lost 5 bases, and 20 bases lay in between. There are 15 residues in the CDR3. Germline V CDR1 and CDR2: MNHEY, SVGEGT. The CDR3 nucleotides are TGTGCCAGCACCTATGCGACCCTTGACGGATATGGCTACACCTTC. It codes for CASTYATLDGYGYTF.

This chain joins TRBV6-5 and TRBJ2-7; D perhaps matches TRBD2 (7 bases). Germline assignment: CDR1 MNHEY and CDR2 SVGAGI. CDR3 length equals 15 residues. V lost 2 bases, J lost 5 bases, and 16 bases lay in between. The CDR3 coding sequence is TGTGCCAGCAGTTACGGGGAGGGGGGGGCCAACGAGCAGTACTTC. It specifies CASSYGEGGANEQYF.

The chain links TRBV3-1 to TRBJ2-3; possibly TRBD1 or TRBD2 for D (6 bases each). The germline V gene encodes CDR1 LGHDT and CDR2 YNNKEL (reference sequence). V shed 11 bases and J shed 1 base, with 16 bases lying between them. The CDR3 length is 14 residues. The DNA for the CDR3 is TGTGCCTTCAGCCGGGGGCCGCGCACAGATACGCAGTATTTT. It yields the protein CAFSRGPRTDTQYF.

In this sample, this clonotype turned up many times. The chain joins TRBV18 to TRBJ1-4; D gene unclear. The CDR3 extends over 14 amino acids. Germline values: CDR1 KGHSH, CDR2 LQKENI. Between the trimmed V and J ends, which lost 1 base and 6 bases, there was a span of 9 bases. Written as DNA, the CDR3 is TGTGCCAGCTCACCACGGCGGGGAGATGAAAAACTGTTTTTT. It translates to CASSPRRGDEKLFF.

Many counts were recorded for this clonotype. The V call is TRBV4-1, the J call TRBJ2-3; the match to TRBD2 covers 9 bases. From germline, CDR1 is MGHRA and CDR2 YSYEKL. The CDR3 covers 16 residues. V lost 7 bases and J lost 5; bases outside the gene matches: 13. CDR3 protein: CASKDDPSGTRDTQYF. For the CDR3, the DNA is TGCGCCAGCAAGGACGACCCTAGCGGGACCCGAGATACGCAGTATTTT.

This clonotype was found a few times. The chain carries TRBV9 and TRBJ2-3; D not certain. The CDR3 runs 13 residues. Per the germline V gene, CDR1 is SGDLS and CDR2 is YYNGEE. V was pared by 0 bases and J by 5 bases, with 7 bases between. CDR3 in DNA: TGTGCCAGCAGCGTAGGAGCGAAAGATACGCAGTATTTT. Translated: CASSVGAKDTQYF.

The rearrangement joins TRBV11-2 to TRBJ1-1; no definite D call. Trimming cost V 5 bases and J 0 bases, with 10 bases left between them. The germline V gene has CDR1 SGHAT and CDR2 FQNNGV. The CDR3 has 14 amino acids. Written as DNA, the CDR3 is TGTGCCAGCAGCGCCGCCCCCATGAACACTGAAGCTTTCTTT. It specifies CASSAAPMNTEAFF.

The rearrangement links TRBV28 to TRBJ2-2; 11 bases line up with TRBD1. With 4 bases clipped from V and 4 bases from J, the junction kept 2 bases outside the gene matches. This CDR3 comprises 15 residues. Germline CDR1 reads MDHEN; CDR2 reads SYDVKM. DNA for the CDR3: TGTGCCAGCAGTTCGGGACAGGGGGGCACCGGGGAGCTGTTTTTT. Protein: CASSSGQGGTGELFF.

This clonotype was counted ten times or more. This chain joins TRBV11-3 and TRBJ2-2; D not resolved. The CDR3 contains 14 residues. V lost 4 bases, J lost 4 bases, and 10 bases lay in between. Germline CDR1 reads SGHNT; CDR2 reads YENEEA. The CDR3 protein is CASSSLDGTGELFF. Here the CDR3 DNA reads TGTGCCAGCAGCTCCCTGGACGGCACCGGGGAGCTGTTTTTT.

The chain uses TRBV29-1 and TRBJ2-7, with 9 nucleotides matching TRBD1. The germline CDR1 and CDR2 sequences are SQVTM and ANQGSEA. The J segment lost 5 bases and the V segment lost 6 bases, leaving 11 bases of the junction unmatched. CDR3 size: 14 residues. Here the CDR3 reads CSVLRGTGYNEQYF. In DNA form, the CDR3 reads TGCAGCGTCCTCCGGGGGACAGGGTATAACGAGCAGTACTTC.

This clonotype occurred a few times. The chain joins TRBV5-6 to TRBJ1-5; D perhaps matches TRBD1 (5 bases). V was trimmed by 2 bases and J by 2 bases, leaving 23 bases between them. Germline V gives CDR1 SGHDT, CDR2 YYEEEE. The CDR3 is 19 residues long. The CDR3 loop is CASSFLRAGIGLGNQPQHF. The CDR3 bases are TGTGCCAGCAGCTTTCTCCGGGCAGGGATAGGGCTGGGCAATCAGCCCCAGCATTTT.

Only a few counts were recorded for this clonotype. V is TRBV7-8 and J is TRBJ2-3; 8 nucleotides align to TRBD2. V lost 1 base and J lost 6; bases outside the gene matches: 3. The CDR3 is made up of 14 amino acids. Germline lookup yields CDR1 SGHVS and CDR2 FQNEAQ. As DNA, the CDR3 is TGTGCCAGCAGCTTAGGTAGCGGGGAGGATACGCAGTATTTT. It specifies CASSLGSGEDTQYF.

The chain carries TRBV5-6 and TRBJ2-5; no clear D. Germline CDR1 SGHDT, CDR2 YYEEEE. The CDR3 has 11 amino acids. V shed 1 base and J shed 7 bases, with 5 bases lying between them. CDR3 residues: CASSLRRTQYF. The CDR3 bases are TGTGCCAGCAGCTTGCGGAGGACCCAGTACTTC.

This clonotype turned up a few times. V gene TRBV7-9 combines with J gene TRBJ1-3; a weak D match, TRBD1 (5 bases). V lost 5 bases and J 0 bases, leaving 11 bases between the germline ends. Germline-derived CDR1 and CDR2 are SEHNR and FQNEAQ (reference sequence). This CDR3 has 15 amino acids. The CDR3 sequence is CASSPPGSSGNTIYF. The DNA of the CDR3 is TGTGCCAGCAGCCCCCCAGGGAGCTCTGGAAACACCATATATTTT.

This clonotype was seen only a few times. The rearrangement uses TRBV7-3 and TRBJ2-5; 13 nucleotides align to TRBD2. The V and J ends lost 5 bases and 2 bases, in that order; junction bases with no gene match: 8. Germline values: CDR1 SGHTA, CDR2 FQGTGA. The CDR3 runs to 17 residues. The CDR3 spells CASSGPPLAGGQETQYF. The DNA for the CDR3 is TGTGCCAGCAGCGGCCCTCCACTAGCGGGGGGGCAAGAGACCCAGTACTTC.

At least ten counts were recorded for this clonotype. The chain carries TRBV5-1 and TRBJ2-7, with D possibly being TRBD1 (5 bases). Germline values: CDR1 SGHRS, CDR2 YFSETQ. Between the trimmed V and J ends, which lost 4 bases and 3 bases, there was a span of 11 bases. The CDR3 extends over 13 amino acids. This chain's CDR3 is CASSPGRVYEQYF. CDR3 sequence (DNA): TGCGCCAGCAGCCCGGGCAGGGTCTACGAGCAGTACTTC.

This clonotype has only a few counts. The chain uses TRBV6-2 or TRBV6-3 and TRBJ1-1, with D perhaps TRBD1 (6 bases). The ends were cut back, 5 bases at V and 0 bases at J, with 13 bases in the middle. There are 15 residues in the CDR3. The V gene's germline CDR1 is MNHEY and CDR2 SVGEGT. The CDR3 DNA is TGTGCCAGCAGTCCCGGGACAAGGATGAACACTGAAGCTTTCTTT. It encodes CASSPGTRMNTEAFF.

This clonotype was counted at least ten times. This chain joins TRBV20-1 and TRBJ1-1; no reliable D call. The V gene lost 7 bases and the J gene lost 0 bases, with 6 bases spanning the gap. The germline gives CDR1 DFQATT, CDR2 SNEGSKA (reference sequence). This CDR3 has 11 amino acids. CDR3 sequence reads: CSVALNTEAFF. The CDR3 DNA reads TGCAGTGTGGCATTGAACACTGAAGCTTTCTTT.

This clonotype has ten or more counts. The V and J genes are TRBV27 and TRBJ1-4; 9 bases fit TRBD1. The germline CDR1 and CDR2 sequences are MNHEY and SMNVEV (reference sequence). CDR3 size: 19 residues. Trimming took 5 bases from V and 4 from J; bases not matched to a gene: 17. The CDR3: CASSASGQGLLIINEKLFF. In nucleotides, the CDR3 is TGTGCCAGCAGTGCCTCTGGACAGGGGCTTCTTATCATTAATGAAAAACTGTTTTTT. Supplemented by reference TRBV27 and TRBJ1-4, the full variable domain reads EAQVTQNPRYLITVTGKKLTVTCSQNMNHEYMSWYRQDPGLGLRQIYYSMNVEVTDKGDVPEGYKVSRKEKRNFPLILESPSPNQTSLYFCASSASGQGLLIINEKLFFGSGTQLSVL.

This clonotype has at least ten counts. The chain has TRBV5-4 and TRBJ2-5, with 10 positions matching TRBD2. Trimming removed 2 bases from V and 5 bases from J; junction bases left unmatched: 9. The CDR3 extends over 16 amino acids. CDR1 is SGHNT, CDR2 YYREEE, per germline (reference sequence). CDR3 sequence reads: CASSFRLLAGEETQYF. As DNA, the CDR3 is TGTGCCAGCAGCTTCCGCCTTCTAGCGGGGGAGGAGACCCAGTACTTC.

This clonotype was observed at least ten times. DNA for the CDR3: TGTGCCATCTCTAGCGGGGACACAGATACGCAGTATTTT. Translated, it gives CAISSGDTDTQYF. The chain combines TRBV12-3 or TRBV12-4 with TRBJ2-3; 9 positions agree with TRBD2. The V gene end was trimmed by 10 bases and the J gene end by 2 bases; junction bases not matched to a gene: 4. The CDR3 is 13 residues long.

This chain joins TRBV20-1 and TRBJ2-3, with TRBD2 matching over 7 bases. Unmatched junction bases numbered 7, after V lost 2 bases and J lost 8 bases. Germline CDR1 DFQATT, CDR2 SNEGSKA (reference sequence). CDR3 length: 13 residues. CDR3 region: CSARRAGEGTQYF. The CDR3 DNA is TGCAGTGCTAGAAGGGCGGGGGAAGGTACGCAGTATTTT.

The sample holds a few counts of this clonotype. The CDR3 loop is CASSKIGTGIGDTGELFF. The CDR3 nucleotides read TGTGCCAGCAGTAAGATCGGGACAGGGATCGGGGACACCGGGGAGCTGTTTTTT. The rearrangement links TRBV2 to TRBJ2-2, with 9 nucleotides matching TRBD1. This CDR3 comprises 18 residues. From germline, CDR1 is SNHLY and CDR2 FYNNEI. With V trimmed by 5 bases and J by 3 bases, 13 bases remained unmatched.

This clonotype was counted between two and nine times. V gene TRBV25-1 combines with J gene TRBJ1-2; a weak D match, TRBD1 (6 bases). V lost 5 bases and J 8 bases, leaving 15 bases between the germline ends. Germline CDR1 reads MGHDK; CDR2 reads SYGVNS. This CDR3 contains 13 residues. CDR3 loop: CASSPSIGGGYTF. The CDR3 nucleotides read TGTGCCAGCAGTCCCAGTATCGGGGGCGGCTACACCTTC.

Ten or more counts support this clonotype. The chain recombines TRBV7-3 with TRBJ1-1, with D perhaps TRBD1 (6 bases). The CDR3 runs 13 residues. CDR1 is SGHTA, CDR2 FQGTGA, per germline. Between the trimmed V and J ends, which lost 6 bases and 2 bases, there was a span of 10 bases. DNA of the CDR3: TGTGCCAGCAGTCGACAGGCTAACACTGAAGCTTTCTTT. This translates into CASSRQANTEAFF.

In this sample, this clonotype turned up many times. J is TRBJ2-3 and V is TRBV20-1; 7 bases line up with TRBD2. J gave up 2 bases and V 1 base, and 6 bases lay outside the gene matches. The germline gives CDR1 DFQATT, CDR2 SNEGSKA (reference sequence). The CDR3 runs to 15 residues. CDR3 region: CSARGEGWDTDTQYF. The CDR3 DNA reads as TGCAGTGCTAGAGGGGAGGGTTGGGACACAGATACGCAGTATTTT.

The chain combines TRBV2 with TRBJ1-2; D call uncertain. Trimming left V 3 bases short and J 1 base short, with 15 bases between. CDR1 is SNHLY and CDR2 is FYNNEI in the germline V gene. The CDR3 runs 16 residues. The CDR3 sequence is CASSDSFERINYGYTF. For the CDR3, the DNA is TGTGCCAGCAGTGATTCTTTTGAGCGCATTAACTATGGCTACACCTTC. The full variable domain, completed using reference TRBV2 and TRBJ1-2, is EPEVTQTPSHQVTQMGQEVILRCVPISNHLYFYWYRQILGQKVEFLVSFYNNEISEKSEIFDDQFSVERPDGSNFTLKIRSTKLEDSAMYFCASSDSFERINYGYTFGSGTRLTVV.

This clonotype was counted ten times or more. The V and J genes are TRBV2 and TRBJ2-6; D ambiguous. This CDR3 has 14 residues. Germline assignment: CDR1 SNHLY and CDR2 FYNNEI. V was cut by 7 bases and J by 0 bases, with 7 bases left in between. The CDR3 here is CASTDASGANVLTF. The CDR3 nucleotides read TGTGCCAGCACAGACGCCTCTGGGGCCAACGTCCTGACTTTC.